A single sample gave rise to the 19 T cell receptor beta chains below, sequenced in a study of response to subunit inactivated influenza vaccine. TCRdb called the RT-PCR reads again in MiXCR, with one record for every CDR3 protein. The table includes hundreds of thousands of distinct CDR3 sequences, around 14% detected once. This specimen was PBMCs from blood, taken 11 to 12 days after vaccination. The receptors stem from a man in his forties or fifties who received an inactivated influenza vaccine.

V and J are TRBV10-2 and TRBJ1-1; 8 bases align to TRBD1. Per germline, CDR1 WSHSY and CDR2 SAAADI. This CDR3 is 17 amino acids long. Germline trimming cut 2 bases from V and 0 bases from J; bases unmatched to any gene: 8. Here the CDR3 DNA reads TGCGCCAGCAGTGAGGGCAGGGGGCTGCGAGTGAACACTGAAGCTTTCTTT. Translating it yields CASSEGRGLRVNTEAFF.

The chain is built from TRBV28 and TRBJ1-2; TRBD1 might be the D (5 bases). The CDR3 length is 15 residues. Deletions cut 3 bases from V and 4 bases from J, with 15 bases between. Germline CDR1 MDHEN, CDR2 SYDVKM. CDR3 bases: TGTGCCAGCAGTTTCCTGACGGGGCCGATCTATGGCTACACCTTC. Protein: CASSFLTGPIYGYTF.

The chain recombines TRBV20-1 with TRBJ2-5; D may match TRBD1 or TRBD2 (6 bases each). With 1 base removed from V and 0 bases from J, the gap between germline ends came to 27 bases. This CDR3 region has 20 residues. Germline assignment: CDR1 DFQATT and CDR2 SNEGSKA (reference sequence). The CDR3 loop is CSARGPRWGAHTPYQETQYF. The CDR3 nucleotides are TGCAGTGCTAGAGGACCTAGGTGGGGGGCCCACACACCGTACCAAGAGACCCAGTACTTC.

This clonotype was picked up a small number of times. The V gene is TRBV20-1, the J gene TRBJ2-7; 10 bases fit TRBD2. V lost 3 bases and J lost 5; bases outside the gene matches: 7. CDR3 length: 14 residues. The germline V gene has CDR1 DFQATT and CDR2 SNEGSKA (reference sequence). CDR3 in DNA: TGCAGTGCTAGTGGGGCTAGCGGGAGTAACGAGCAGTACTTC. It specifies CSASGASGSNEQYF.

This clonotype was seen more than once but under ten times. The chain joins TRBV3-1 to TRBJ2-5; D not certain. Germline CDR1 is LGHDT and CDR2 is YNNKEL (reference sequence). This CDR3 spans 14 amino acids. Trimming pared 0 bases from V and 0 bases from J, leaving 5 bases between. The CDR3 DNA follows: TGTGCCAGCAGCCAAGAGCCGTACCAAGAGACCCAGTACTTC. It specifies CASSQEPYQETQYF.

V gene TRBV29-1 combines with J gene TRBJ2-1; 14 bases match TRBD2. Per germline, CDR1 SQVTM and CDR2 ANQGSEA. The CDR3 consists of 14 residues. V gave up 7 bases and J gave up 9 bases; unmatched junction bases: 8. CDR3 sequence reads: CSAGLAGGRGEQFF. In DNA form, the CDR3 reads TGCAGCGCTGGACTAGCGGGGGGAAGGGGTGAGCAGTTCTTC.

In this sample, this clonotype turned up many times. This chain joins TRBV13 and TRBJ2-3; D uncertain. Germline loops: CDR1 PRHDT, CDR2 FYEKMQ (reference sequence). The V end lost 0 bases, the J end lost 6 bases, and 10 bases lay between the germline ends. The CDR3 runs to 14 residues. The CDR3 reads CASSLGRSRDTQYF. The CDR3 region has the DNA TGTGCCAGCAGCTTAGGACGCTCACGGGATACGCAGTATTTT.

In its sample, this clonotype was seen many times. This CDR3 reads CASSPRTGPYEQYF. Here the CDR3 DNA reads TGTGCCAGCTCACCACGGACGGGCCCCTACGAGCAGTACTTC. V and J are TRBV18 and TRBJ2-7; D is unclear. The CDR3 covers 14 residues. Trimming took off 1 base at V and 2 bases at J, with 9 bases between the two ends. CDR1 is KGHSH, CDR2 LQKENI, per germline.

This clonotype was recorded only once. This rearrangement joins TRBV11-2 to TRBJ2-2, with D possibly TRBD2 on 5 matching bases. Looked up from germline, CDR1 is SGHAT and CDR2 is FQNNGV. The CDR3 runs to 15 residues. Trimming cost V 2 bases and J 5 bases, with 12 bases left between them. CDR3 coding DNA: TGTGCCAGCAGCTTAAATTCAGAGGGAACCGGGGAGCTGTTTTTT. It specifies CASSLNSEGTGELFF.

This clonotype turned up a few times. The chain joins TRBV13 to TRBJ2-7, with TRBD1 matching over 7 bases. Looked up from germline, CDR1 is PRHDT and CDR2 is FYEKMQ (reference sequence). The CDR3 loop spans 16 amino acids. Unmatched junction bases numbered 10, after V lost 4 bases and J lost 1 base. The CDR3 protein is CASSSRRTGKSYEQYF. The CDR3 DNA sequence: TGTGCCAGCAGCTCCCGCCGGACAGGAAAATCCTACGAGCAGTACTTC. Complete variable domain (other parts from reference TRBV13 and TRBJ2-7): AAGVIQSPRHLIKEKRETATLKCYPIPRHDTVYWYQQGPGQDPQFLISFYEKMQSDKGSIPDRFSAQQFSDYHSELNMSSLELGDSALYFCASSSRRTGKSYEQYFGPGTRLTVT.

V and J are TRBV3-1 and TRBJ2-6; D uncertain. This CDR3 has 15 residues. Germline CDR1 LGHDT, CDR2 YNNKEL (reference sequence). Trimming shortened V by 1 base and J by 0 bases, and 4 bases separated the two germline ends. CDR3 DNA: TGTGCCAGCAGCCAAGGGTACTCTGGGGCCAACGTCCTGACTTTC. This gives the protein CASSQGYSGANVLTF. The full variable domain, with the rest looked up from reference TRBV3-1 and TRBJ2-6, is DTAVSQTPKYLVTQMGNDKSIKCEQNLGHDTMYWYKQDSKKFLKIMFSYNNKELIINETVPNRFSPKSPDKAHLNLHINSLELGDSAVYFCASSQGYSGANVLTFGAGSRLTVL.

The chain is built from TRBV12-3 or TRBV12-4 and TRBJ1-3, with D uncertain. This CDR3 contains 14 residues. Trimming took off 7 bases at V and 3 bases at J, with 13 bases between the two ends. The CDR3 sequence is CASNSAGRGNTIYF. For the CDR3, the DNA is TGTGCCAGCAATTCAGCTGGGCGTGGAAACACCATATATTTT.

There are a few counts of this clonotype. The rearrangement links TRBV20-1 to TRBJ1-6; 10 bases align to TRBD1. Germline trimming cut 3 bases from V and 3 bases from J; bases unmatched to any gene: 11. This CDR3 has 18 residues. The germline gives CDR1 DFQATT, CDR2 SNEGSKA (reference sequence). The CDR3 DNA is TGCAGTGCTAGCGCGGGGAGGGACAGGGGCCACTATAATTCACCCCTCCACTTT. Residues: CSASAGRDRGHYNSPLHF.

The chain has TRBV10-3 and TRBJ2-1; TRBD2 matches at 9 bases. V trimming: 5 bases; J trimming: 0 bases; junction bases outside the gene matches: 5. This CDR3 is built from 16 residues. Germline-derived CDR1 and CDR2 are ENHRY and SYGVKD. The CDR3: CAISRLAESSYNEQFF. CDR3 coding DNA: TGTGCCATCAGTCGACTAGCGGAAAGCTCCTACAATGAGCAGTTCTTC.

J is TRBJ2-3 and V is TRBV10-3; weak D call: TRBD2 (7 bases). This CDR3 region has 14 residues. Germline lookup yields CDR1 ENHRY and CDR2 SYGVKD. Trimming removed 8 bases from V and 2 bases from J, with 14 bases in between. The CDR3 is CAIEAGANTDTQYF. The CDR3 nucleotides read TGTGCCATCGAGGCGGGGGCGAACACAGATACGCAGTATTTT.

This clonotype has only a few counts. This chain joins TRBV5-1 and TRBJ2-1, with 12 bases matching TRBD2. The CDR3 contains 14 residues. The junction had 6 bases not matched to a gene; V was cut back by 6 bases and J by 8 bases. Germline CDR1 is SGHRS and CDR2 is YFSETQ. In DNA form, the CDR3 reads TGCGCCAGCATGTCGCTAGCGGGAGGGTATGAGCAGTTCTTC. It codes for CASMSLAGGYEQFF.

The chain links TRBV6-2 or TRBV6-3 to TRBJ2-6, with unresolved D. V gave up 11 bases and J gave up 1 base, with 9 bases separating them. Germline V gene lookup returns CDR1 MNHEY and CDR2 SVGEGT. The CDR3 has 13 amino acids. The DNA for the CDR3 is TGTGCCTGCCGGATTTCTGGGGCCAACGTCCTGACTTTC. Its protein is CACRISGANVLTF.

The chain uses TRBV18 and TRBJ2-3; D tentatively fits TRBD1 or TRBD2 (5 bases each). Trimming pared 2 bases from V and 0 bases from J, leaving 15 bases between. This CDR3 spans 17 amino acids. CDR1 is KGHSH, CDR2 LQKENI, per germline. Here the CDR3 DNA reads TGTGCCAGCTCACCAACTACCGGGACCCAGAGCACAGATACGCAGTATTTT. This codes for CASSPTTGTQSTDTQYF.

This sequence joins TRBV24-1 and TRBJ2-7; the D gene is possibly TRBD2 (5 bases). Trimming stripped 3 bases from V and 10 bases from J, with 15 bases between. The CDR3 has 13 residues. Germline V CDR1 and CDR2: KGHDR, SFDVKD. Here the CDR3 DNA reads TGTGCCACCAGTGATGCGTTAAGCGGACTTCAGTACTTC. It translates to CATSDALSGLQYF.